This entry concerns a single T cell receptor beta chain. Its specificity is unknown. Sequencing used immunoSEQ multiplex PCR; TCRdb keeps in-frame clones, though not all of them. The sample includes 35,000 to 40,000 clones, 80% to 90% of them seen just once. This sample was taken from a study of a mutant IDH1 vaccine in newly diagnosed glioma. About the study: The study started vaccination 4-6 weeks after radiotherapy alone, or with temozolomide cycles.

As to time point: week 23, last vaccination. Alongside topical imiquimod, each dose of vaccine comprised 300 ug of mutant IDH1 20-mer peptide. The sequencing here drew on PBMCs, taken from a glioma patient whose treatment included an IDH1 peptide vaccine. The clonotype comes from a man aged 35-49 years with glioma.

This CDR3 reads CASSGTDRGRNEQFF. The DNA of the CDR3 is TGTGCCAGCAGCGGAACGGACAGGGGTAGGAATGAGCAGTTCTTC. The chain is built from TRBV11-2 and TRBJ2-1, with TRBD1 matching 9 bases. The V gene's germline CDR1 is SGHAT and CDR2 FQNNGV. The CDR3 is 15 residues long. V gave up 5 bases and J gave up 7 bases; unmatched junction bases: 9.